This T cell receptor (beta chain) derives from a study of T cell responses to AZD1222 COVID-19 vaccine. Whole-study findings and limits: Spike was spanned by vaccine-associated CD4 TCRs, with dominance at 160-218 and 743-854. An increase in Spike-specific TCR breadth and depth was observed after two AZD1222 doses.

CDR1 ENHRY and CDR2 SYGVKD come from the germline V gene. The V end was cut by 8 bases, the J end by 6 bases, with 14 bases between. The CDR3 has 12 residues. Here immunoSEQ multiplex PCR was the method, and the copy in TCRdb shows in-frame clones only, minus some. The sample has 100,000 to 150,000 clones; 85% are singletons. Details on this clone: Its antigen is still unknown.

The rearrangement joins TRBV10-3 to TRBJ2-7, with D possibly matching TRBD2 (5 bases). The sequence derives from an adult who received the MenACWY meningococcal vaccine as a control. Material: peripheral blood, obtained 28 days after the second dose of the MenACWY control vaccine. CDR3 nucleotides: TGTGCCATCTCCTATTACGAGGGCGAGCAGTACTTC. It encodes CAISYYEGEQYF.